Below, one TCR beta chain is given with its context. The V and J ends lost 8 bases and 3 bases respectively, with 8 bases between them. CDR3 length: 11 residues. This sample is part of a study of identical twins. TCRdb processed the 5' RACE reads anew with MiXCR; each CDR3 protein has one entry. The sample has hundreds of thousands of distinct CDR3 sequences; approximately 25% are singletons. A further study also used this sample, focusing on T cells expressing NK-cell markers.

The material sequenced was CD4+ T cells sorted from blood. The chain employs TRBV12-3 or TRBV12-4 and TRBJ2-7; no firm D call. The receptor was isolated from a woman between 18 and 29 years old in good health. This chain's CDR3 is CASGTNYEQYF. Written as DNA, the CDR3 is TGTGCCAGCGGCACGAACTACGAGCAGTACTTC.